This T cell receptor (beta chain) was identified in a study of blood T cell repertoires in COVID-19. About the research overall: COVID-19 samples from acute and convalescent phases originated in the United States, Italy and Spain.

Method: immunoSEQ multiplex PCR; TCRdb's copy keeps in-frame clones and lacks some. This sample has about 310,000 clones; approximately 86% occur once, and the top ten carry 1% to 1.5%. The CDR3 has 12 residues. Looked up from germline, CDR1 is MNHEY and CDR2 is SVGAGI. The ends were cut back, 6 bases at V and 4 bases at J, with 7 bases in the middle. The sequence was collected from a man aged 70 or older with acute or convalescent COVID-19. This chain links TRBV6-5 with TRBJ1-5; no definite D call. Input material: peripheral blood. CDR3 sequence (DNA): TGTGCCAGCAGCGATACAAATCAGCCCCAGCATTTT. It yields the protein CASSDTNQPQHF.